A selection of T cell receptor beta chains follows, all from one sample in a study of OX40 agonist ivuxolimab in advanced cancers. Using immunoSEQ multiplex PCR, the repertoire was profiled, and TCRdb retains in-frame clones only, with some absent. The sample lists roughly 56,000 clones; roughly 83% were seen once. Sequencing used CD4+ or CD8+ T cells sorted from blood, obtained in a trial of the OX40 agonist ivuxolimab. These receptors all come from an adult with an advanced solid tumor such as melanoma, head and neck, liver or kidney cancer. Each CDR3 is given with its conserved first and last residue. D genes are given only for firm matches. Rows give clone size only sometimes, using once, few, many, or a class for an expanded clone.

V gene	J gene	clone size	D gene	CDR3 protein	CDR3 DNA
TRBV5-6	TRBJ1-1	-	-	CASSLGPRVEAFF	TGTGCCAGCAGCTTGGGACCCAGAGTTGAAGCTTTCTTT
TRBV19	TRBJ2-7	-	-	CASSIQSHGMGYEQYF	TGTGCCAGTAGTATCCAATCACACGGGATGGGCTACGAGCAGTACTTC
TRBV5-1	TRBJ1-1	once	-	CASSLWGGGETEAFF	TGCGCCAGCAGCTTGTGGGGCGGGGGAGAAACTGAAGCTTTCTTT
TRBV7-9	TRBJ1-2	-	-	CASSLGDRNNYGYTF	TGTGCCAGCAGCTTGGGGGACCGAAATAACTATGGCTACACCTTC
TRBV5-4	TRBJ1-1	-	TRBD1	CASSLSVRQGNTEAFF	TGTGCCAGCAGCTTGTCGGTTCGACAGGGGAACACTGAAGCTTTCTTT
TRBV29-1	TRBJ2-7	-	-	CSVGGYAGTQHEQYF	TGCAGCGTGGGCGGTTATGCGGGGACACAACACGAGCAGTACTTC
TRBV28	TRBJ2-5	once	-	CASSMRETQYF	TGTGCCAGCAGTATGAGGGAAACCCAGTACTTC
TRBV11-2	TRBJ2-3	-	-	CASGTDTQYF	TGTGCCAGCGGCACAGATACGCAGTATTTT
TRBV7-3	TRBJ2-3	-	TRBD2	CASSFSGTTDTQYF	TGTGCCAGCAGCTTTAGCGGGACCACAGATACGCAGTATTTT
TRBV15	TRBJ2-1	few	-	CATSRGQGTGNEQFF	TGTGCCACCAGCAGAGGGCAGGGAACAGGCAATGAGCAGTTCTTC
TRBV5-6	TRBJ1-6	-	-	CASSPKGSPRSPLHF	TGTGCCAGCAGCCCCAAAGGAAGTCCGCGGTCACCCCTCCACTTT
TRBV20-1	TRBJ2-5	-	-	CSAKGTETQYF	TGCAGTGCGAAAGGGACAGAGACCCAGTACTTC
TRBV28	TRBJ2-7	-	TRBD1	CASSFQRGQGGLEQYF	TGTGCCAGCAGTTTCCAGCGGGGACAGGGTGGTCTCGAGCAGTACTTC
TRBV7-2	TRBJ1-1	-	-	CASSGRVTNTEAFF	TGTGCCAGCAGCGGGAGGGTGACTAACACTGAAGCTTTCTTT
TRBV12-5	TRBJ2-1	-	-	CASGSTGGVSEQFF	TGTGCTAGTGGTTCTACTGGCGGGGTCAGTGAGCAGTTCTTC
TRBV4-3	TRBJ2-7	-	-	CASSQESAGFYEQYF	TGCGCCAGCAGCCAAGAGTCGGCCGGATTCTACGAGCAGTACTTC
TRBV11-3	TRBJ1-6	-	-	CASSLTGINSPLHF	TGTGCCAGCAGCTTAACCGGGATTAATTCACCCCTCCACTTT
TRBV5-1	TRBJ1-1	-	-	CASSLGVRGTEAFF	TGCGCCAGCAGCTTAGGGGTGAGGGGGACTGAAGCTTTCTTT
TRBV30	TRBJ1-4	-	-	CAWSVRRKHWEIIGKLFF	TGTGCCTGGAGTGTACGGAGAAAACACTGGGAAATAATAGGGAAACTGTTTTTT
TRBV5-6	TRBJ1-2	-	-	CASSLEAREAF	TGTGCCAGCAGCTTGGAAGCGAGGGAGGCGTTC
TRBV19	TRBJ1-6	-	-	CASRQVGTENSPLHF	TGTGCCAGTAGACAGGTCGGGACGGAGAATTCACCCCTCCACTTT
TRBV19	TRBJ1-5	-	TRBD1	CASSIAGGDQPQHF	TGTGCCAGTAGTATAGCAGGGGGAGATCAGCCCCAGCATTTT
TRBV30	TRBJ1-5	-	-	CAWSPGTNKNNQPQHF	TGTGCCTGGTCCCCCGGGACAAATAAAAACAATCAGCCCCAGCATTTT
TRBV19	TRBJ2-1	-	-	CASSIPRGAVNEQFF	TGTGCCAGTAGTATCCCGCGGGGCGCAGTCAATGAGCAGTTCTTC
TRBV2	TRBJ2-3	-	TRBD2	CASSRLAGRGTDTQYF	TGTGCCAGCAGTCGACTAGCGGGCCGAGGCACAGATACGCAGTATTTT
TRBV30	TRBJ1-2	-	TRBD1	CAQTGWENGYTF	TGTGCTCAGACAGGGTGGGAGAATGGCTACACCTTC
TRBV5-1	TRBJ2-5	once	-	CASSRIASESETQYF	TGCGCCAGCAGCCGAATAGCGAGTGAGAGCGAGACCCAGTACTTC
TRBV15	TRBJ2-5	-	-	CATSRDRGGEETQYF	TGTGCCACCAGCAGAGATCGGGGCGGGGAAGAGACCCAGTACTTC
TRBV7-3	TRBJ2-3	-	TRBD2	CASSPSGGAMGTDTQYF	TGTGCCAGCAGCCCTAGCGGGGGGGCAATGGGCACAGATACGCAGTATTTT
TRBV7-6	TRBJ2-1	few	-	CASSDGGNEQFF	TGTGCCAGCAGCGATGGGGGGAATGAGCAGTTCTTC
TRBV7-2	TRBJ1-5	-	-	CASSLSPRGDQPQHF	TGTGCCAGCAGCTTAAGCCCGAGGGGGGATCAGCCCCAGCATTTT
TRBV15	TRBJ1-5	-	-	CATERDIDSNQPQHF	TGTGCCACCGAGAGGGACATAGATAGCAATCAGCCCCAGCATTTT
TRBV7-6	TRBJ2-2	-	-	CASSRQLPNTGELFF	TGTGCCAGCAGCCGACAGCTACCGAACACCGGGGAGCTGTTTTTT
TRBV6-1	TRBJ2-5	-	TRBD1	CASSKGQTQETQYF	TGTGCCAGCAGTAAGGGACAGACCCAAGAGACCCAGTACTTC
TRBV14	TRBJ2-4	-	-	CASSQVGGRNIQYF	TGTGCCAGCAGCCAAGTAGGGGGGAGAAACATTCAGTACTTC
TRBV27	TRBJ2-1	-	TRBD1	CASSPSGGTGGNEQFF	TGTGCCAGCAGCCCCAGTGGCGGGACAGGGGGCAATGAGCAGTTCTTC
TRBV29-1	TRBJ2-2	-	TRBD2	CSGGRVPGELFF	TGCAGCGGGGGGAGGGTCCCCGGGGAGCTGTTTTTT
TRBV27	TRBJ2-5	-	-	CASQDKGETQYF	TGTGCCAGCCAAGACAAGGGCGAGACCCAGTACTTC
TRBV11-3	TRBJ1-4	-	-	CASSSAQLNEKLFF	TGTGCCAGCAGCTCGGCGCAGCTGAATGAAAAACTGTTTTTT
TRBV6-6	TRBJ1-5	-	-	CASSYSGAGDQPQHF	TGTGCCAGCAGTTACTCAGGCGCGGGCGACCAGCCCCAGCATTTT
TRBV10-3	TRBJ2-2	-	-	CAISRSARGAANTGELFF	TGTGCCATCAGCCGATCCGCGCGGGGTGCCGCGAACACCGGGGAGCTGTTTTTT
TRBV19	TRBJ2-5	-	TRBD1	CASSVQGAETQYF	TGTGCCAGTAGTGTCCAGGGGGCCGAGACCCAGTACTTC
TRBV5-4	TRBJ1-3	-	TRBD1	CASSLGRGQGNTIYF	TGTGCCAGCAGCTTGGGAAGGGGGCAAGGAAACACCATATATTTT
TRBV2	TRBJ1-2	-	-	CASSERGVPGVNYGYTF	TGTGCCAGCAGTGAAAGGGGGGTCCCAGGGGTTAACTATGGCTACACCTTC
TRBV29-1	TRBJ1-1	-	-	CSVAILTVPYTEAFF	TGCAGCGTCGCAATCCTAACAGTCCCCTACACTGAAGCTTTCTTT
TRBV6-5	TRBJ2-1	-	-	CASTSYHEQFF	TGTGCCAGCACTTCCTACCATGAGCAGTTCTTC
TRBV5-1	TRBJ2-5	-	-	CASSYEGETQYF	TGCGCCAGCAGCTACGAGGGGGAGACCCAGTACTTC
TRBV2	TRBJ1-2	-	TRBD1	CASGTGEGYTF	TGTGCCAGCGGGACAGGGGAAGGCTACACCTTC
TRBV5-5	TRBJ1-2	-	-	CASAKGGVGYGYTF	TGTGCCAGCGCCAAGGGGGGCGTAGGCTATGGCTACACCTTC
TRBV28	TRBJ1-2	-	-	CASSFRDGYTF	TGTGCCAGCAGTTTTAGGGATGGCTACACCTTC
TRBV5-1	TRBJ1-4	-	-	CASSLDPGLSDEKLFF	TGCGCCAGCAGCTTGGATCCAGGGTTGTCTGATGAAAAACTGTTTTTT
TRBV30	TRBJ2-7	-	-	CAWSYRDGSEQYF	TGTGCCTGGAGTTACCGGGACGGGTCAGAGCAGTACTTC
TRBV7-9	TRBJ1-5	many	-	CASSKQGHGNQPQHF	TGTGCCAGCAGCAAACAAGGGCATGGCAATCAGCCCCAGCATTTT
TRBV7-9	TRBJ1-2	-	-	CASSLHDGDFGYTF	TGTGCCAGCAGCCTACATGACGGAGACTTTGGCTACACCTTC
TRBV7-2	TRBJ2-7	-	TRBD1	CASSLGGTGLPYEQYF	TGTGCCAGCAGCTTAGGCGGGACAGGATTACCCTACGAGCAGTACTTC
TRBV6-5	TRBJ2-5	-	-	CASSYAGEGRTQYF	TGTGCCAGCAGTTACGCAGGGGAGGGCCGGACCCAGTACTTC
TRBV9	TRBJ1-6	-	TRBD1	CASSLSDRGNSPLHF	TGTGCCAGCAGCCTTTCCGACAGGGGGAATTCACCCCTCCACTTT
TRBV11-2	TRBJ1-5	-	TRBD1	CASSSDRGNQPQHF	TGTGCCAGCAGCAGCGACAGGGGGAATCAGCCCCAGCATTTT